The sequence of this T cell receptor beta chain was determined in a study of sequential checkpoint blockade in melanoma (dated by TCRdb to the late 2010s). Regarding the complete study: In a 1:1 randomization, patients received either first-line nivolumab then ipilimumab (arm A) or ipilimumab then nivolumab (arm B). Both trial sequences were followed by maintenance nivolumab.

The CDR3 numbers 14 residues from cysteine through phenylalanine. This entry keeps only the CDR3 DNA: 42 bases, framed from base 1. CDR1 and CDR2, looked up from the germline V gene (reference sequence), are SEHNR and FQNEAQ. From V the trimming removes 6 bases and from J it removes 2 bases, while the gene matches leave 4 bases of the junction unaccounted for. Points the paper makes about the study in general: Larger, independent patient cohorts are needed to validate the response-prediction model that combines TCR metrics and mutation burden.

This clone was counted a few times. Its antigen has not been determined. No much larger clone exists at a distance of one base, and base qualities are not known. Sample treatment or condition, as interpreted from the label and publication: randomized to nivolumab then ipilimumab (arm A) or the reverse (arm B). No trial patient had received prior DNA-damaging chemotherapy. Live CD3+CD8+ cells negative for CD19 and CD56 were sorted from thawed PBMCs on a FACS Aria II flow cytometer. CheckMate 064, a randomized, open-label phase II trial of sequential checkpoint blockade, was the source of the samples, all of which came from patients with melanoma. Peripheral blood mononuclear cells were obtained through leukapheresis, purified using Ficoll-Paque, and frozen in human serum containing approximately 10% DMSO. Immediately after sorting, the purity of sorted blood CD3+CD8+ cells was verified to be >98%, after which DNA was extracted.

The immunoSEQ Assay was used to immunosequence TCRbeta CDR3 regions from genomic DNA. Before high-throughput sequencing, genomic DNA was amplified using bias-controlled multiplex PCR. The paper's processing steps were these. To quantify the absolute abundance of each unique TCRbeta CDR3 region, the sequences were collapsed and filtered. Clonality, defined as 1 minus Pielou's evenness, was calculated using productive rearrangements only. A previously published method was used to identify clones with significantly greater frequencies in on-treatment samples than in baseline samples. TCRdb mirrors the immuneACCESS table, restricted to in-frame sequences. Some clones are absent from its copies; in checked studies, under half trace to an unresolved V gene, and the reason for the others is unknown. V, J and clone size are taken as reported in that table, and D and trimming were inferred from the DNA itself. For this sample there are 23,000 or so clones; approximately 71% appear just once. In total, the top ten clones hold under 20% of the sample.

The input for sequencing was CD8+ T cells sorted from blood (inferred from file names), taken from a patient given nivolumab and ipilimumab in sequence. This sequence was found in a human donor with melanoma. The rearrangement joined TRBV7-9 to TRBJ2-5, with TRBD2 identical over 9 junction bases. The CDR3 region: CASRKGLAQETQYF. The nucleotide sequence is given as TGTGCCAGCAGGAAAGGACTAGCGCAAGAGACCCAGTACTTC.